This note documents a single TCR beta chain sequence. Its target is not known. Cells sorted by CD45RO/CCR7/CD25/CD127/CD95/CD27 comprised CD4+ naive, central memory, regulatory and stem cell-like memory cells. CDR1 and CDR2 from the germline V gene are SGHRS and YFSETQ. The length of the CDR3 is 15 residues. J was trimmed by 9 bases and V by 0 bases; bases with no gene match: 8. Expressed TCRB transcripts were sequenced after all isolated RNA was converted to cDNA. Sequencing was performed with immunoSEQ multiplex PCR; in TCRdb, only in-frame clones are kept and a portion is missing. The data show about 360,000 clones, approximately 12% seen once. The source of the sample is a study of beta chain features in type 1 diabetes. Broader study findings: In every one of the four CD4+ subsets, TCRB CDR3s were moderately but significantly shorter in Type 1 diabetes patients. Here, the possible influence of HLA type (on TCRB rearrangement) remained unresolved.

The receptor was derived from a man younger than 35 in good health. The V call is TRBV5-1, the J call TRBJ2-4; 8 positions agree with TRBD2. Sequenced input: naive CD4+ T cells from blood. CDR3 sequence (DNA): TGCGCCAGCAGCTTGGAGCTTCGGGAGGGTGGCATTCAGTACTTC. This encodes CASSLELREGGIQYF.